The source of this TCR beta chain is a study of shared clonotypes between healthy human individuals. Here immunoSEQ multiplex PCR was the method, and the copy in TCRdb shows in-frame clones only, minus some. The sample consists of some 660,000 clones, 55% to 85% of them appearing once. Material: memory CD4+ T cells sorted from blood. Stated subset: CD45RA-negative fraction. The receptor was derived from a woman in her twenties or thirties in good health.

CDR3 nucleotide sequence: TGTGCCAGCAGCTTAGAGGGAAGCTCTGGGGCCAACGTCCTGACTTTC. As protein: CASSLEGSSGANVLTF. V usage is TRBV7-2 and J usage is TRBJ2-6; no clear D gene. Germline loops: CDR1 SGHTA, CDR2 FQGNSA. The CDR3 is made up of 16 amino acids. The V end was cut by 1 base, the J end by 0 bases, with 7 bases between. Drawing the rest from reference TRBV7-2 and TRBJ2-6, the complete variable domain is GAGVSQSPSNKVTEKGKDVELRCDPISGHTALYWYRQSLGQGLEFLIYFQGNSAPDKSGLPSDRFSAERTGGSVSTLTIQRTQQEDSAVYLCASSLEGSSGANVLTFGAGSRLTVL.